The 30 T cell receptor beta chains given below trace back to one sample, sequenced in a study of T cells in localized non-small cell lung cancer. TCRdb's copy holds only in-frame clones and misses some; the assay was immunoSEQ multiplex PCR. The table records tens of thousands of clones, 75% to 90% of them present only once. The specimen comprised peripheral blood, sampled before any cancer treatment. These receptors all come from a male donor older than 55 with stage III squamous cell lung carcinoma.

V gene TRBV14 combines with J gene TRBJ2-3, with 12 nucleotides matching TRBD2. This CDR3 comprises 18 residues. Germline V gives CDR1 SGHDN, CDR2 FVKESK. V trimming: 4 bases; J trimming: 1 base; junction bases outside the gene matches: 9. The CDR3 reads CASSRMGLAGSGTDTQYF. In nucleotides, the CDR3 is TGTGCCAGCAGCCGCATGGGACTAGCGGGCTCAGGCACAGATACGCAGTATTTT.

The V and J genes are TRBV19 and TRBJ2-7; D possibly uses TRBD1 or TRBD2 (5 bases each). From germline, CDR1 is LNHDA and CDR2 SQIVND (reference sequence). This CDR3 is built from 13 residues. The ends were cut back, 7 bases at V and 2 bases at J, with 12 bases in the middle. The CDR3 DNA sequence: TGTGCCAGTACAGGGACGCCTCCCTACGAGCAGTACTTC. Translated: CASTGTPPYEQYF. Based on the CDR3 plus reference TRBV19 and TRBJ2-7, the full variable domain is DGGITQSPKYLFRKEGQNVTLSCEQNLNHDAMYWYRQDPGQGLRLIYYSQIVNDFQKGDIAEGYSVSREKKESFPLTVTSAQKNPTAFYLCASTGTPPYEQYFGPGTRLTVT.

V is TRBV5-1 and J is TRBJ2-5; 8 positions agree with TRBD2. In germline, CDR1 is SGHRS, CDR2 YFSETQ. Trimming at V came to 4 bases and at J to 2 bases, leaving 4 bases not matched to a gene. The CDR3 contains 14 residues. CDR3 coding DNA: TGCGCCAGCAGCCGGGAGGGGCGACAAGAGACCCAGTACTTC. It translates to CASSREGRQETQYF.

CDR3 nucleotide sequence: TGTGCCAGCAGTTCCTGGACACCCCAGATGGACTATGGCTACACCTTC. Its translation: CASSSWTPQMDYGYTF. The chain combines TRBV6-5 with TRBJ1-2, with D possibly matching TRBD1 (5 bases). The CDR3 runs to 16 residues. Trimming removed 4 bases from V and 3 bases from J, with 18 bases in between. Germline CDR1 reads MNHEY; CDR2 reads SVGAGI.

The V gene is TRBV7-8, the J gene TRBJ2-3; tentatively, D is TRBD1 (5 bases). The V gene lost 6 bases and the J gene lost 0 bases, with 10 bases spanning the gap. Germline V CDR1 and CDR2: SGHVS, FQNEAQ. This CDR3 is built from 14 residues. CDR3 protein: CASRRTWSTDTQYF. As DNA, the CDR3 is TGTGCCAGCAGACGGACATGGAGCACAGATACGCAGTATTTT.

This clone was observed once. DNA of the CDR3: TGCAGCGTGGTAGCCGGGTCCTATGGCTACACCTTC. The encoded protein is CSVVAGSYGYTF. The rearrangement links TRBV29-1 to TRBJ1-2; D is unclear. The ends were cut back, 6 bases at V and 4 bases at J, with 12 bases in the middle. Germline V gene lookup returns CDR1 SQVTM and CDR2 ANQGSEA. CDR3 length: 12 amino acids.

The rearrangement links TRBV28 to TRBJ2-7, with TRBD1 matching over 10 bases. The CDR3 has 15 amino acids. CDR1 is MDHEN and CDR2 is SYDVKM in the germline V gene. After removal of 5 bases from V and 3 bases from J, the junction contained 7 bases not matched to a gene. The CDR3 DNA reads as TGTGCCAGCAGTCCTCCGGGACAGGGGCTCTACGAGCAGTACTTC. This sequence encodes CASSPPGQGLYEQYF.

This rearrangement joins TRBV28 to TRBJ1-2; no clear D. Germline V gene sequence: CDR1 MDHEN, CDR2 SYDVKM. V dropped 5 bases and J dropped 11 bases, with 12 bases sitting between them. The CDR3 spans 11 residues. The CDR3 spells CASSRREGYTF. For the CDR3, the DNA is TGTGCCAGCAGTCGACGAGAGGGATACACCTTC.

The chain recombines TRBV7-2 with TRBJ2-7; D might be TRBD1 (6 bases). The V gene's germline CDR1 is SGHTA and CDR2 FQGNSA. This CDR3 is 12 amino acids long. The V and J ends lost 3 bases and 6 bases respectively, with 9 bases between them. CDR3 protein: CASSFAGAEQYF. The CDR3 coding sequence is TGTGCCAGCAGCTTCGCAGGGGCCGAGCAGTACTTC.

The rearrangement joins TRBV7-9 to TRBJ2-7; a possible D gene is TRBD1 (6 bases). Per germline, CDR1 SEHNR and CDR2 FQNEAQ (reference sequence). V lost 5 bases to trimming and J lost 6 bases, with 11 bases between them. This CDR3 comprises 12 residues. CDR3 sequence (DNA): TGTGCCAGCAGCGTACACAGGGCCGAGCAGTACTTC. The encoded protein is CASSVHRAEQYF.

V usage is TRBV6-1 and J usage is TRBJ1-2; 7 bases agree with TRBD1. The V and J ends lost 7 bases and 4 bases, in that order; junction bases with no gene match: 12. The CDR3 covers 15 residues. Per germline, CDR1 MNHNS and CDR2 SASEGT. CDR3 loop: CASNPGGSVSYGYTF. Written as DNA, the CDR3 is TGTGCCAGCAATCCAGGGGGGTCAGTATCCTATGGCTACACCTTC.

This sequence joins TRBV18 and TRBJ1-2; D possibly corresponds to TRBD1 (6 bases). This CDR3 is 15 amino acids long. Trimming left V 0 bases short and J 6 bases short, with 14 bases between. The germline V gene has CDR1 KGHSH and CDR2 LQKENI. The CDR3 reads CASSPPISGENGYTF. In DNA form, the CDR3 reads TGTGCCAGCTCACCACCGATTTCAGGGGAGAATGGCTACACCTTC.

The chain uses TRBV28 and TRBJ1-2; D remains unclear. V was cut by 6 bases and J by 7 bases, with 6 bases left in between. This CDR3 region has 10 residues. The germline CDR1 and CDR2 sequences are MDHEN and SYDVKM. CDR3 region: CASRKGGYTF. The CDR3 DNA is TGTGCCAGCAGAAAGGGTGGCTACACCTTC.

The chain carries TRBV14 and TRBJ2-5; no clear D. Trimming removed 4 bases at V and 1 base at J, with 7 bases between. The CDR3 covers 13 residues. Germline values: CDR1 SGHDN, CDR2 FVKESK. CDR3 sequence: CASSRDFQETQYF. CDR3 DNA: TGTGCCAGCAGCCGGGATTTCCAAGAGACCCAGTACTTC.

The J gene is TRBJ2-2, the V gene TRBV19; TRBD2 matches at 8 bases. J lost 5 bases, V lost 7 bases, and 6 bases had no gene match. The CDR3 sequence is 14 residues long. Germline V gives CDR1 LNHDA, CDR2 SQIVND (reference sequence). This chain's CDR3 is CASTREGRTGELFF. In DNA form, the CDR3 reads TGTGCCAGTACCCGGGAGGGCCGGACCGGGGAGCTGTTTTTT.

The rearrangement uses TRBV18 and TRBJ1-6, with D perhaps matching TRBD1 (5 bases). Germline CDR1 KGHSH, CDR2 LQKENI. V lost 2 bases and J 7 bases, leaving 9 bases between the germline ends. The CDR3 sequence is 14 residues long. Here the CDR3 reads CASSPGAGNSPLHF. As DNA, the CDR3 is TGTGCCAGCTCACCAGGGGCGGGGAATTCACCCCTCCACTTT.

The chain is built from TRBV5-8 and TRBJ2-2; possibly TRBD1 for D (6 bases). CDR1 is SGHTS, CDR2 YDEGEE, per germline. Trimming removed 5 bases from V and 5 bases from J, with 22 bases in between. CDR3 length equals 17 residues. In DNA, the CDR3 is TGTGCCAGCAGGAGGACCCCCACAGGGCTGAGTACCGGGGAGCTGTTTTTT. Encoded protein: CASRRTPTGLSTGELFF.

Here the CDR3 DNA reads TGTGCCAGCAGTTCAGGACAGGTCTATGGCTACACCTTC. This translates into CASSSGQVYGYTF. This chain connects TRBV27 to TRBJ1-2; TRBD1 agrees at 7 bases. CDR3 size: 13 residues. Germline V gene lookup returns CDR1 MNHEY and CDR2 SMNVEV (reference sequence). Trimming took 4 bases from V and 4 from J; bases not matched to a gene: 3.

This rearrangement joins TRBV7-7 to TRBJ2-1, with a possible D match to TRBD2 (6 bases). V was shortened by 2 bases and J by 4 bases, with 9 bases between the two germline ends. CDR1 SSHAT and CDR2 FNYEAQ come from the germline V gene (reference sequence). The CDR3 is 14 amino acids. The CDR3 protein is CASSLSAGYNEQFF. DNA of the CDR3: TGTGCCAGCAGCTTATCGGCGGGGTACAATGAGCAGTTCTTC.

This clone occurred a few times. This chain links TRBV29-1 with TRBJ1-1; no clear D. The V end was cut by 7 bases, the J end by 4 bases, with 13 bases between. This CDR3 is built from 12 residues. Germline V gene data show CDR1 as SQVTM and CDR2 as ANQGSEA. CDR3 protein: CSALVWGTEAFF. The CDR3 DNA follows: TGCAGCGCGCTCGTCTGGGGCACTGAAGCTTTCTTT.

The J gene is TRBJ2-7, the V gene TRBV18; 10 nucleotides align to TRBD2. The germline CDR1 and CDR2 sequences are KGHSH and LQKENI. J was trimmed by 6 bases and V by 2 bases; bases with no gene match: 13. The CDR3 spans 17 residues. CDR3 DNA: TGTGCCAGCTCACCAATGCGTGGGAGCGGGAGGGATTTCGAGCAGTACTTC. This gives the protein CASSPMRGSGRDFEQYF. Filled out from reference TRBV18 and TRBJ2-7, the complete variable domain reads NAGVMQNPRHLVRRRGQEARLRCSPMKGHSHVYWYRQLPEEGLKFMVYLQKENIIDESGMPKERFSAEFPKEGPSILRIQQVVRGDSAAYFCASSPMRGSGRDFEQYFGPGTRLTVT.

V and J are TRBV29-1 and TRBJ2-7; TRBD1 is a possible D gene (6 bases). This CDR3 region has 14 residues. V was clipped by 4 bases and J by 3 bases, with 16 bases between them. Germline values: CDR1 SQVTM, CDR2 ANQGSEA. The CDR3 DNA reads TGCAGCGTTGCAGGGGACATAGGGATCTACGAGCAGTACTTC. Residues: CSVAGDIGIYEQYF.

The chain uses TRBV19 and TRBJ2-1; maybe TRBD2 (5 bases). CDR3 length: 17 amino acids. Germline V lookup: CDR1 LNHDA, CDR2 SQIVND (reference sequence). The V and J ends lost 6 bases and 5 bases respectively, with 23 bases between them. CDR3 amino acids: CASSTLLRAAGNNEQFF. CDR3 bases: TGTGCCAGTAGCACGCTCTTGAGGGCGGCCGGAAACAATGAGCAGTTCTTC.

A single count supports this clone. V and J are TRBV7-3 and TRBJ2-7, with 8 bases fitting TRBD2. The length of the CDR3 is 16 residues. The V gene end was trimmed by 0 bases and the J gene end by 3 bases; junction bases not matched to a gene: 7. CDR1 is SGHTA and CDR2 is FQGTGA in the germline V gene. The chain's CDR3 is CASSLTHSGGFYEQYF. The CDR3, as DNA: TGTGCCAGCAGCTTAACCCACAGCGGGGGCTTCTACGAGCAGTACTTC. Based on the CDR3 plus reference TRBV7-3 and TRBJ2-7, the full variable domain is GAGVSQTPSNKVTEKGKYVELRCDPISGHTALYWYRQSLGQGPEFLIYFQGTGAADDSGLPNDRFFAVRPEGSVSTLKIQRTERGDSAVYLCASSLTHSGGFYEQYFGPGTRLTVT.

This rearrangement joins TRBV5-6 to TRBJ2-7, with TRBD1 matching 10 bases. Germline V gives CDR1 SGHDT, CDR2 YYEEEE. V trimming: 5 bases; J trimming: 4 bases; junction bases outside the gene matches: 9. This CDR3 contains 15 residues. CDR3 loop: CASSRTGTGEYEQYF. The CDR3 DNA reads TGTGCCAGCAGTCGCACCGGGACAGGGGAATACGAGCAGTACTTC.

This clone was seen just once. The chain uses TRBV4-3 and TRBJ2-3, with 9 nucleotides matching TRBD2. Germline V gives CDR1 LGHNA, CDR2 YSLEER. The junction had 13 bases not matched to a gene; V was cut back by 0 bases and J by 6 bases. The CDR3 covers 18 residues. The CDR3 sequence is CASSQDVPRGGVPDTQYF. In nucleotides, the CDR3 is TGCGCCAGCAGCCAAGACGTTCCCCGCGGGGGGGTTCCCGATACGCAGTATTTT.

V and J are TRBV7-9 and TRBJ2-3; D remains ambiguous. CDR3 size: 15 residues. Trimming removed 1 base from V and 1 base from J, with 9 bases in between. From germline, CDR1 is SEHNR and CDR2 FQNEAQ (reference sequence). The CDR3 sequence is CASSLGGTGTDTQYF. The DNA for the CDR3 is TGTGCCAGCAGCTTAGGCGGAACCGGCACAGATACGCAGTATTTT.

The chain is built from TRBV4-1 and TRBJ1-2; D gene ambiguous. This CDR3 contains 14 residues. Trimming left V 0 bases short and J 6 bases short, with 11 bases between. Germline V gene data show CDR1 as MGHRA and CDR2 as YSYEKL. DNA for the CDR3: TGCGCCAGCAGCCAAGACACCCTTCCAGATGGCTACACCTTC. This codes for CASSQDTLPDGYTF.

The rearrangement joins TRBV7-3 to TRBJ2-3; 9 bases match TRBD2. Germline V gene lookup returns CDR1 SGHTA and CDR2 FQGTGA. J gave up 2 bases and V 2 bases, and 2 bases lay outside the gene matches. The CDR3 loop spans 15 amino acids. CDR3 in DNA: TGTGCCAGCAGCTTAGCGGGGGGGCCCACAGATACGCAGTATTTT. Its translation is CASSLAGGPTDTQYF.

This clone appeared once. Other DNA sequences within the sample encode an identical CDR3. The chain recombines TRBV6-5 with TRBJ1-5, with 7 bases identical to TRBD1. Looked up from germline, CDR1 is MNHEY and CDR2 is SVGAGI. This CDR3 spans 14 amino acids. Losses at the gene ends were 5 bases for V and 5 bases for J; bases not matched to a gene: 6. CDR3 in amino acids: CASSRQGGDQPQHF. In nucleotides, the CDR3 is TGTGCCAGCAGTAGACAGGGTGGCGATCAGCCCCAGCATTTT.